This TCR beta chain is from a study of cytomegalovirus exposure and HLA in healthy donors. Study conclusions and caveats: V segments that were indistinguishable, TRBV6-2 and TRBV6-3 among them, were omitted from analysis.

The trim removed 3 bases at V and 9 bases at J, leaving 4 bases unmatched. This CDR3 is built from 14 residues. Germline V gives CDR1 MRHNA, CDR2 SNTAGT. About this clone itself: Its specificity is not known.

The primer mix had 60 Vbeta and 13 Jbeta primers. Here immunoSEQ multiplex PCR was the method, and the copy in TCRdb shows in-frame clones only, minus some. This table holds 90,000 to 100,000 clones, about 80% found once. V gene TRBV6-4 combines with J gene TRBJ2-3; TRBD2 matches at 12 bases. The receptor was isolated from a man aged 40-55 years in good health and CMV-seronegative. Sequenced: PBMCs. The CDR3 nucleotides read TGTGCCAGCAGTGATCTAGCGGGAGGGAGCACGCAGTATTTT. This codes for CASSDLAGGSTQYF.